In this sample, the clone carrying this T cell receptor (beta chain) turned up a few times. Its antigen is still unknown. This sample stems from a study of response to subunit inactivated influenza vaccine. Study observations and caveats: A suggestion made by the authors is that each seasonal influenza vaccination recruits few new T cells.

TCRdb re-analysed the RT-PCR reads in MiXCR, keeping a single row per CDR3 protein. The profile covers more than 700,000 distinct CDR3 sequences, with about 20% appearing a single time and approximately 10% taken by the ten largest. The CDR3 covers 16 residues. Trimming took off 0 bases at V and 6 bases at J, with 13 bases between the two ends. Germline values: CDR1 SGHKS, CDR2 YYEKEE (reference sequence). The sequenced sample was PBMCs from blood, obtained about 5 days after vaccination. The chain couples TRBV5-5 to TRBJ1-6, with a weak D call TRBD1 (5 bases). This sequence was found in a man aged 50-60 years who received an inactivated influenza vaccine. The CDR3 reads CASSLAPTGVNSPLHF. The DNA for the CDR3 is TGTGCCAGCAGCTTGGCCCCTACGGGGGTTAATTCACCCCTCCACTTT.